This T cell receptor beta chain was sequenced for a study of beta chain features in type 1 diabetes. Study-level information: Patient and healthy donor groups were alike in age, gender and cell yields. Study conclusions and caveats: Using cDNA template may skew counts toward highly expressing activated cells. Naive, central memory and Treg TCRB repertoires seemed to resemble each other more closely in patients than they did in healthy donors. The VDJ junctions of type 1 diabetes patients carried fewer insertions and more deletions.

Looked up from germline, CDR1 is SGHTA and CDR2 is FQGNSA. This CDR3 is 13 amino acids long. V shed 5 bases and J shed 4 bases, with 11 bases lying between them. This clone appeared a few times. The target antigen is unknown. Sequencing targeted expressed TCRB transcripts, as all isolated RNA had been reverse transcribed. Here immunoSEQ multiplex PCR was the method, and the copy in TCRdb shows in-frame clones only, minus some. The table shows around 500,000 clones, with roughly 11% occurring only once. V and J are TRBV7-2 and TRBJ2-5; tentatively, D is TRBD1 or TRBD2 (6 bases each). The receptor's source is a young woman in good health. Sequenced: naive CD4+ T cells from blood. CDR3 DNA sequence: TGTGCCAGCAGCGTACAGGGAGGAGAGACCCAGTACTTC. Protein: CASSVQGGETQYF.